Following are 17 T cell receptor beta chains from one sample sequenced in a study of human T cells and chemical hapten exposure. The time point was: healthy volunteer bleed at 6 weeks. It was unfractionated whole blood from which total RNA was extracted. Each CDR3 protein is one row after TCRdb ran MiXCR on the RACE reads. The table lists fewer than 40,000 distinct CDR3 sequences, about 5.5% of them singletons. The sample consisted of whole blood. These receptors all stem from a human donor in good health. Some clones in this sample may be carry-over from other donors' samples.

This clonotype has at least ten counts. This rearrangement joins TRBV20-1 to TRBJ1-1, with unresolved D. With 6 bases removed from V and 1 base from J, the gap between germline ends came to 12 bases. The germline V gene encodes CDR1 DFQATT and CDR2 SNEGSKA (reference sequence). This CDR3 comprises 13 residues. The CDR3 region has the DNA TGCAGTGCCGGCGCGGACCAGAACACTGAAGCTTTCTTT. Encoded protein: CSAGADQNTEAFF.

Ten or more counts support this clonotype. V and J are TRBV27 and TRBJ1-2; D unclear. CDR3 length equals 14 residues. V lost 4 bases and J lost 0, with 9 bases in between. Germline V CDR1 and CDR2: MNHEY, SMNVEV (reference sequence). Here the CDR3 reads CASSSMFSNYGYTF. The CDR3, as DNA: TGTGCCAGCAGTTCGATGTTTTCTAACTATGGCTACACCTTC.

This clonotype was counted a few times. The rearrangement uses TRBV29-1 and TRBJ1-2; 9 bases agree with TRBD1. The V segment lost 5 bases and the J segment 7 bases; nucleotides outside the gene matches: 5. The germline gives CDR1 SQVTM, CDR2 ANQGSEA. The CDR3 loop spans 12 amino acids. The CDR3 DNA is TGCAGCGTTTACAGGGGGCCCAGTGGCTACACCTTC. It codes for CSVYRGPSGYTF.

Many counts were recorded for this clonotype. This chain connects TRBV20-1 to TRBJ2-4; the D gene is possibly TRBD1 (6 bases). Germline assignment: CDR1 DFQATT and CDR2 SNEGSKA (reference sequence). V lost 4 bases and J lost 1, with 8 bases in between. The length of the CDR3 is 13 residues. This CDR3 reads CSATQGAKNIQYF. The CDR3 DNA follows: TGCAGTGCTACTCAGGGGGCCAAAAACATTCAGTACTTC.

This clonotype was detected many times. The V call is TRBV7-2, the J call TRBJ1-3; 7 positions match TRBD1. The V gene end was trimmed by 5 bases and the J gene end by 5 bases; junction bases not matched to a gene: 3. The length of the CDR3 is 13 residues. Germline lookup yields CDR1 SGHTA and CDR2 FQGNSA. Written as DNA, the CDR3 is TGTGCCAGCAGCGTGACAGGGAGAAACACCATATATTTT. Translation gives CASSVTGRNTIYF. The full variable domain, its missing parts supplied by reference TRBV7-2 and TRBJ1-3, is GAGVSQSPSNKVTEKGKDVELRCDPISGHTALYWYRQSLGQGLEFLIYFQGNSAPDKSGLPSDRFSAERTGGSVSTLTIQRTQQEDSAVYLCASSVTGRNTIYFGEGSWLTVV.

This clonotype was detected many times. This chain uses TRBV12-3 or TRBV12-4 with TRBJ1-2, with 9 nucleotides matching TRBD1. This CDR3 is built from 16 residues. J lost 6 bases, V lost 2 bases, and 10 bases had no gene match. CDR3 sequence reads: CASSLSSAGTGNGYTF. CDR3 sequence (DNA): TGTGCCAGCAGTTTATCGTCCGCCGGGACAGGGAATGGCTACACCTTC.

This clonotype was seen repeatedly, ten times or more. The chain has TRBV29-1 and TRBJ1-1; perhaps TRBD1 as D (5 bases). CDR3 length equals 14 residues. Germline CDR1 reads SQVTM; CDR2 reads ANQGSEA. V lost 4 bases, J lost 0 bases, and 12 bases lay in between. CDR3 sequence (DNA): TGCAGCGTTGTAGAAGCGGGGGTGAACACTGAAGCTTTCTTT. Protein product: CSVVEAGVNTEAFF.

This clonotype was observed at least ten times. The V call is TRBV5-1, the J call TRBJ2-3, with D uncertain. The CDR3 length is 15 residues. Trimming shortened V by 0 bases and J by 3 bases, and 11 bases separated the two germline ends. Germline V gene lookup returns CDR1 SGHRS and CDR2 YFSETQ. The chain's CDR3 is CASSLDGYGTDTQYF. CDR3 bases: TGCGCCAGCAGCTTGGACGGCTATGGAACAGATACGCAGTATTTT.

This clonotype appeared many times. The V call is TRBV21-1, the J call TRBJ2-1; TRBD2, the table's D call, lacks a check against the DNA. TRBV21-1 is listed as a pseudogene. This CDR3 has 18 residues. CDR3 nucleotide sequence: TGTGCCAGCAGCAACTCCGGTGAGGGCGGCCCCTCCTACAATGAGCAGTTCTTC. Translated: CASSNSGEGGPSYNEQFF.

This clonotype was picked up many times. V gene TRBV7-2 combines with J gene TRBJ2-1; TRBD2 matches 7 bases. The CDR3 length is 16 residues. CDR1 SGHTA and CDR2 FQGNSA come from the germline V gene. V lost 3 bases, J lost 6 bases, and 11 bases stayed unmatched. The CDR3 DNA reads as TGTGCCAGCAGCTTCAACCGGGGGGACTTCGGCAATGAGCAGTTCTTC. Translating gives CASSFNRGDFGNEQFF.

V gene TRBV20-1 combines with J gene TRBJ2-3; TRBD2 matches at 8 bases. The CDR3 consists of 17 residues. Germline lookup yields CDR1 DFQATT and CDR2 SNEGSKA (reference sequence). The trim removed 0 bases at V and 2 bases at J, leaving 10 bases unmatched. The CDR3 DNA reads TGCAGTGCTAGAGATCCGGGACTAGTGGGAGACACAGATACGCAGTATTTT. It codes for CSARDPGLVGDTDTQYF.

This clonotype has only a few counts. The rearrangement joins TRBV6-1 to TRBJ1-5, with unresolved D. In germline, CDR1 is MNHNS, CDR2 SASEGT. The CDR3 covers 15 residues. Between the trimmed V and J ends, which lost 1 base and 2 bases, there was a span of 9 bases. DNA for the CDR3: TGTGCCAGCAGTGAAGGCTGGGGTGGCAATCAGCCCCAGCATTTT. The encoded protein is CASSEGWGGNQPQHF.

This clonotype occurred a few times. V gene TRBV4-3 combines with J gene TRBJ1-2, with D possibly matching TRBD1 (5 bases). V lost 6 bases and J 4 bases, leaving 18 bases between the germline ends. This CDR3 is built from 15 residues. Germline lookup yields CDR1 LGHNA and CDR2 YSLEER. CDR3 in DNA: TGCGCCAGCAGGAGCTCTCTACAGGAGAGCTATGGCTACACCTTC. Protein: CASRSSLQESYGYTF.

This clonotype was seen many times. The chain combines TRBV12-3 or TRBV12-4 with TRBJ2-1; D remains ambiguous. The CDR3 extends over 13 amino acids. V lost 5 bases to trimming and J lost 3 bases, with 8 bases between them. In DNA, the CDR3 is TGTGCCAGCAGTACTATTGACTACAATGAGCAGTTCTTC. Translating gives CASSTIDYNEQFF.

There are many counts of this clonotype. This chain connects TRBV19 to TRBJ2-1, with 9 positions matching TRBD2. Germline values: CDR1 LNHDA, CDR2 SQIVND (reference sequence). The CDR3 runs 18 residues. Losses at the gene ends were 0 bases for V and 8 bases for J; bases not matched to a gene: 14. The CDR3 protein is CASSIDLREAGGSHEQFF. CDR3 bases: TGTGCCAGTAGTATAGATCTAAGGGAAGCGGGAGGATCCCATGAGCAGTTCTTC. Complete variable domain (other parts from reference TRBV19 and TRBJ2-1): DGGITQSPKYLFRKEGQNVTLSCEQNLNHDAMYWYRQDPGQGLRLIYYSQIVNDFQKGDIAEGYSVSREKKESFPLTVTSAQKNPTAFYLCASSIDLREAGGSHEQFFGPGTRLTVL.

This chain connects TRBV29-1 to TRBJ2-7, with D possibly matching TRBD2 (5 bases). Trimming removed 3 bases from V and 0 bases from J, with 15 bases in between. The CDR3 totals 15 residues. CDR1 SQVTM and CDR2 ANQGSEA come from the germline V gene. CDR3 bases: TGCAGCGTTGAGTCTGCGGGTGGGAGCTCCTACGAGCAGTACTTC. This codes for CSVESAGGSSYEQYF.

Comments on this clonotype: This may stem from a read error, because a much larger clone lies one nucleotide away. V and J are TRBV12-3 or TRBV12-4 and TRBJ2-1; TRBD2 is a possible D gene (6 bases). Deletions cut 11 bases from V and 11 bases from J, with 22 bases between. CDR3 size: 13 residues. CDR3 sequence (DNA): TGTGCCCAAGGGGCAGGGACGGGGGATAAGCAGTTCTTC. It encodes CAQGAGTGDKQFF.